This T cell receptor (beta chain) is from a study of spatial heterogeneity in lung cancer. In the study overall: About 73 TRACERx patients with early, untreated non-small cell lung cancer donated samples. Compared with alpha-chain sequences, beta-chain sequences were consistently detected in greater numbers.

Stated time point: blood at routine non-recurrence follow-up after resection. Whole RNA was taken from tumor, nontumor lung or frozen PBMC; it was then sequenced unsorted. MiXCR, applied by TCRdb to the 5' RACE reads, yields one record per CDR3 protein. The repertoire holds about 30,000 distinct CDR3 sequences, roughly 5.6% seen once, with around 21% in the top ten. Study-wide points: Expanded tumor TCRs that were ubiquitous appeared in blood more at resection than follow-up.

The V and J ends lost 3 bases and 3 bases respectively, with 12 bases between them. The V gene's germline CDR1 is SGHTA and CDR2 FQGNSA. This CDR3 spans 14 amino acids. Concerning this clonotype: Its antigen is as yet unknown. A much larger clone lies one base from this, so it may be a read error.

The TCR was taken from a male donor with early-stage non-small cell lung cancer. This sample comprised PBMCs, obtained at follow-up. This rearrangement joins TRBV7-2 to TRBJ2-7, with D possibly matching TRBD2 (5 bases). DNA for the CDR3: TGTGCCAGCAGCTTTAGGGAGACAAACTACGAGCAGTACTTC. Translated: CASSFRETNYEQYF.